One sample yielded the 13 T cell receptor beta chains listed below, sequenced in a study of T cell responses to AZD1222 COVID-19 vaccine (dated by TCRdb to 2020 to 2023). The method behind the library was the immunoSEQ multiplex PCR assay. TCRdb holds this immuneACCESS table with in-frame rearrangements only. Some clones are missing; in checked studies, unresolved V genes explain under half, and the rest has no known cause. The sample records about 130,000 clones, approximately 94% of which are singletons. The top ten clonotypes cover more than 8% of the sample. The time point label, as the study defines it: baseline before first vaccination. The sequencing here drew on peripheral blood, taken on day 0 of AZD1222 vaccination. Source of these receptors: an adult in good health.

This clone was detected only once. The rearrangement joins TRBV9 to TRBJ2-3, with 7 bases lining up with TRBD2. The ends lost 3 bases at V and 8 bases at J; junction bases unmatched: 6. Germline V gene lookup returns CDR1 SGDLS and CDR2 YYNGEE. This CDR3 is 13 amino acids long. CDR3: CASSEPAGSTQYF. CDR3 sequence (DNA): TGTGCCAGCAGCGAGCCAGCGGGGTCTACGCAGTATTTT.

The V gene is TRBV7-6, the J gene TRBJ1-3; D unclear. Trimming removed 5 bases from V and 4 bases from J, with 9 bases in between. Germline assignment: CDR1 SGHVS and CDR2 FNYEAQ. The CDR3 runs to 13 residues. In DNA form, the CDR3 reads TGTGCCAGCAGCCCGTCCCGCGGAAACACCATATATTTT. As protein: CASSPSRGNTIYF.

V usage is TRBV19 and J usage is TRBJ1-2; tentatively, D is TRBD1 (6 bases). Trimming cost V 6 bases and J 4 bases, with 15 bases left between them. Germline V lookup: CDR1 LNHDA, CDR2 SQIVND (reference sequence). The CDR3 runs to 14 residues. The DNA for the CDR3 is TGTGCCAGTAGCCAACAGGGTCGGGGCTATGGCTACACCTTC. It translates to CASSQQGRGYGYTF.

The chain employs TRBV6-2 or TRBV6-3 and TRBJ2-7; D call uncertain. This CDR3 has 16 amino acids. V was clipped by 0 bases and J by 2 bases, with 14 bases between them. From germline, CDR1 is MNHEY and CDR2 SVGEGT. The CDR3 nucleotides are TGTGCCAGCAGTTACTCTAGGGTCGCGGCGACCTACGAGCAGTACTTC. Its translation: CASSYSRVAATYEQYF.

V is TRBV9 and J is TRBJ2-2, with 7 positions matching TRBD1. The germline CDR1 and CDR2 sequences are SGDLS and YYNGEE. The CDR3 contains 16 residues. The ends lost 4 bases at V and 3 bases at J; junction bases unmatched: 9. The CDR3 bases are TGTGCCAGCAGCATTACAGGGGCTAAGGACACCGGGGAGCTGTTTTTT. Protein: CASSITGAKDTGELFF. The variable domain in full, completed from reference TRBV9 and TRBJ2-2, reads DSGVTQTPKHLITATGQRVTLRCSPRSGDLSVYWYQQSLDQGLQFLIQYYNGEERAKGNILERFSAQQFPDLHSELNLSSLELGDSALYFCASSITGAKDTGELFFGEGSRLTVL.

The chain links TRBV6-6 to TRBJ2-7; 9 positions agree with TRBD2. The germline gives CDR1 MNHNY, CDR2 SVGAGI (reference sequence). This CDR3 contains 16 residues. V trimming: 7 bases; J trimming: 4 bases; junction bases outside the gene matches: 14. The CDR3 region is CASMTLSGGSGYEQYF. CDR3 coding DNA: TGTGCCAGCATGACTCTTAGCGGGGGCTCCGGGTACGAGCAGTACTTC.

The chain uses TRBV6-5 and TRBJ1-6; no reliable D call. This CDR3 contains 15 residues. Per the germline V gene, CDR1 is MNHEY and CDR2 is SVGAGI. The V and J ends lost 4 bases and 0 bases respectively, with 7 bases between them. The CDR3 region is CASSLGSSYNSPLHF. Written as DNA, the CDR3 is TGTGCCAGCAGTTTGGGAAGCTCCTATAATTCACCCCTCCACTTT.

The chain couples TRBV7-2 to TRBJ2-2, with 10 positions matching TRBD1. V shed 5 bases and J 6 bases; nucleotides not matched to a gene: 6. This CDR3 comprises 15 residues. Germline V gives CDR1 SGHTA, CDR2 FQGNSA. The CDR3 coding sequence is TGTGCCAGCAGCCTCCGGACAGGGGGGGCCGGGGAGCTGTTTTTT. Amino acid sequence: CASSLRTGGAGELFF.

Concerning this clone itself: Additional DNA sequences in this sample encode the identical CDR3. The rearrangement uses TRBV28 and TRBJ1-3; tentative D call: TRBD1 (5 bases). V lost 3 bases to trimming and J lost 1 base, with 7 bases between them. Per the germline V gene, CDR1 is MDHEN and CDR2 is SYDVKM. This CDR3 is 14 amino acids long. For the CDR3, the DNA is TGTGCCAGCAGTTTTCGGGGGTCTGGAAACACCATATATTTT. It translates to CASSFRGSGNTIYF.

This clone was detected ten times or more. The chain recombines TRBV19 with TRBJ2-7; D gene uncertain. Germline V lookup: CDR1 LNHDA, CDR2 SQIVND (reference sequence). V was cut by 5 bases and J by 0 bases, with 14 bases left in between. This CDR3 has 15 amino acids. In nucleotides, the CDR3 is TGTGCCAGTAGTTGGGAACTTCAGAGCTCCTACGAGCAGTACTTC. This encodes CASSWELQSSYEQYF.

The chain recombines TRBV14 with TRBJ2-2, with 15 bases lining up with TRBD2. This CDR3 contains 19 residues. The trim removed 4 bases at V and 1 base at J, leaving 7 bases unmatched. The germline gives CDR1 SGHDN, CDR2 FVKESK. CDR3 nucleotides: TGTGCCAGCAGCCCCGGACTAGCGGGGGGGCTGTGGAACACCGGGGAGCTGTTTTTT. Its protein is CASSPGLAGGLWNTGELFF.

Concerning this clone itself: Distinct nucleotide sequences in the sample also encode this CDR3. The J gene is TRBJ2-5, the V gene TRBV7-2; TRBD2 matches at 7 bases. The CDR3 loop spans 13 amino acids. V lost 3 bases to trimming and J lost 2 bases; unmatched junction nucleotides: 0. The germline V gene has CDR1 SGHTA and CDR2 FQGNSA. This CDR3 reads CASSLGLQETQYF. The CDR3 DNA reads as TGTGCCAGCAGCTTGGGACTACAAGAGACCCAGTACTTC. Variable domain in full (rest from reference TRBV7-2 and TRBJ2-5): GAGVSQSPSNKVTEKGKDVELRCDPISGHTALYWYRQSLGQGLEFLIYFQGNSAPDKSGLPSDRFSAERTGGSVSTLTIQRTQQEDSAVYLCASSLGLQETQYFGPGTRLLVL.

This clone was counted ten times or more. The chain carries TRBV6-1 and TRBJ1-2; 7 nucleotides align to TRBD1. Per germline, CDR1 MNHNS and CDR2 SASEGT. V lost 0 bases and J lost 2; bases outside the gene matches: 3. This CDR3 spans 15 amino acids. Written as DNA, the CDR3 is TGTGCCAGCAGTGAAGCGACAGGGTCGAACTATGGCTACACCTTC. Protein product: CASSEATGSNYGYTF.